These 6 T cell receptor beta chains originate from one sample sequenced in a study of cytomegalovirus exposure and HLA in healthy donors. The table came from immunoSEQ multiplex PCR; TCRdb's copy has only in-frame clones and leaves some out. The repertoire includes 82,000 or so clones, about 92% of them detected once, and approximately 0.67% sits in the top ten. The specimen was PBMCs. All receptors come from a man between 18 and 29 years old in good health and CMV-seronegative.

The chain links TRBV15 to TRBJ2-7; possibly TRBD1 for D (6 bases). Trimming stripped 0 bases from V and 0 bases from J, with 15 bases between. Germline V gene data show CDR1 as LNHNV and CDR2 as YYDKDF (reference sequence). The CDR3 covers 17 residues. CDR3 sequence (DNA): TGTGCCACCAGCAGAGATCTCGGACAGTTTGACTCCTACGAGCAGTACTTC. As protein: CATSRDLGQFDSYEQYF.

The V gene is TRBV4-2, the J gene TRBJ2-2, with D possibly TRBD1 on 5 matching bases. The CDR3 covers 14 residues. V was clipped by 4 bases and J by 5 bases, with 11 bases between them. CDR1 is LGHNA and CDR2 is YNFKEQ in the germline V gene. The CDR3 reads CASSPTGLTGELFF. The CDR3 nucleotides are TGTGCCAGCAGCCCTACAGGATTGACCGGGGAGCTGTTTTTT.

Written as DNA, the CDR3 is TGTGCCAGCAGTTATACAGGCCCCCAACGAGAGACCCAGTACTTC. It translates to CASSYTGPQRETQYF. The chain employs TRBV28 and TRBJ2-5, with D possibly matching TRBD1 (5 bases). Deletions cut 4 bases from V and 4 bases from J, with 16 bases between. CDR3 size: 15 residues. Germline V gene sequence: CDR1 MDHEN, CDR2 SYDVKM. Full variable domain (outside the CDR3, taken from reference TRBV28 and TRBJ2-5): DVKVTQSSRYLVKRTGEKVFLECVQDMDHENMFWYRQDPGLGLRLIYFSYDVKMKEKGDIPEGYSVSREKKERFSLILESASTNQTSMYLCASSYTGPQRETQYFGPGTRLLVL.

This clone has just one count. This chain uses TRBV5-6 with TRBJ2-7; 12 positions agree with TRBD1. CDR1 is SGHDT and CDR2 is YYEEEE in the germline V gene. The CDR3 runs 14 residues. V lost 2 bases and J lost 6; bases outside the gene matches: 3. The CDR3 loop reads CASSFGTGGLEQYF. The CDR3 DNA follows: TGTGCCAGCAGCTTCGGGACAGGGGGCCTCGAGCAGTACTTC. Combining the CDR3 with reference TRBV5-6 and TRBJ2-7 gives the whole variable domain DAGVTQSPTHLIKTRGQQVTLRCSPKSGHDTVSWYQQALGQGPQFIFQYYEEEERQRGNFPDRFSGHQFPNYSSELNVNALLLGDSALYLCASSFGTGGLEQYFGPGTRLTVT.

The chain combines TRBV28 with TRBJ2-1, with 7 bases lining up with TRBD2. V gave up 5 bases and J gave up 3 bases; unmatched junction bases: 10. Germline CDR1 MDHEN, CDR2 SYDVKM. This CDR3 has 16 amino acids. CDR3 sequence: CASSESRAGNYNEQFF. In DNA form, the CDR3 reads TGTGCCAGCAGTGAGTCTAGAGCGGGGAACTACAATGAGCAGTTCTTC.

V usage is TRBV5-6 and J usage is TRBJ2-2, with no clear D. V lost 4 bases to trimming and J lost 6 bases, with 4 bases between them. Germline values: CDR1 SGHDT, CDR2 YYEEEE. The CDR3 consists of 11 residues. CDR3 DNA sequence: TGTGCCAGCAGCACGGCCGGGGAGCTGTTTTTT. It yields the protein CASSTAGELFF. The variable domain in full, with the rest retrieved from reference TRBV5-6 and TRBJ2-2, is DAGVTQSPTHLIKTRGQQVTLRCSPKSGHDTVSWYQQALGQGPQFIFQYYEEEERQRGNFPDRFSGHQFPNYSSELNVNALLLGDSALYLCASSTAGELFFGEGSRLTVL.